This section outlines one TCR beta chain sequence together with its context. This clonotype was seen more than once but under ten times. Its antigen specificity is not known. Base qualities are not at hand, and no much larger clone is one base apart. The library relied on PCR. The data were produced on an Illumina HiSeq 2500. TCR libraries were prepared with molecular barcoding, using unique molecular identifiers to normalize TCRbeta repertoire quantification. The raw public reads went through TCRdb reprocessing: fastp at Q25, MiXCR clone calling, in-frame beta chains kept. Records with the same CDR3 protein are collapsed into one entry carrying the most frequent genes and DNA. The sample contains 140,000 or so distinct CDR3 sequences, about 9% of them found a single time. The biggest ten clones account for less than 20% of the sample. A distance of 12 bases separates the germline ends of V and J, which lose 5 bases and 10 bases respectively. The CDR3 measures 12 amino acids from cysteine to phenylalanine. Just the 36-base CDR3 DNA is kept, in frame starting at base 1. Sequences SGHTA (CDR1) and FQGNSA (CDR2) are obtained from the germline V gene.

The sample belongs to a study of T-cell reconstitution after alpha-beta-depleted transplantation in children (dated by TCRdb to the mid-2010s). Turning to the overall study: The study quantitatively tracked T-cell immune reconstitution after TCRalphabeta/CD19-depleted allogeneic hematopoietic cell transplantation in children using TCR repertoire profiling.

General conclusions and limits of the study: Over the following months the frequencies of hyperexpanded clones went down, and after one year T-cell counts and TCRbeta diversity were mostly credited to newly produced T cells. In some patients, the high TCRbeta diversity seen at day 60 was put down to recipient T cells and intrathymic progenitors that had survived conditioning. The apparently early alphabetaT-cell count recovery about two months after transplant was reportedly dependent on only several hundred rapidly expanded clones derived from non-depleted graft cells.

The treatment or condition label, read with the paper, signifies: allogeneic hematopoietic cell transplantation with graft depleted of TCRalphabeta T cells and CD19 B cells. The children who served as transplant recipients had been given grafts of TCRalphabeta/CD19-depleted allogeneic hematopoietic cells. The source of this sequence is a female patient between 2 and 15 years old who had a stem cell transplant for congenital amegakaryocytic thrombocytopenia, so the T cells may come from the graft donor. Sequenced material: PBMCs, mostly from graft donor cells, taken 180 days after TCRalphabeta/CD19-depleted stem cell transplant. The chain couples TRBV7-2 to TRBJ2-1; the D gene is not confidently resolved. The sequenced DNA is TGTGCCAGCAGCGTTAACGCCAAGGAGCAGTTCTTC. Translated, it reads CASSVNAKEQFF. When the CDR3 is completed using the reference TRBV7-2 and TRBJ2-1 genes on either side, the full variable domain is GAGVSQSPSNKVTEKGKDVELRCDPISGHTALYWYRQSLGQGLEFLIYFQGNSAPDKSGLPSDRFSAERTGGSVSTLTIQRTQQEDSAVYLCASSVNAKEQFFGPGTRLTVL.